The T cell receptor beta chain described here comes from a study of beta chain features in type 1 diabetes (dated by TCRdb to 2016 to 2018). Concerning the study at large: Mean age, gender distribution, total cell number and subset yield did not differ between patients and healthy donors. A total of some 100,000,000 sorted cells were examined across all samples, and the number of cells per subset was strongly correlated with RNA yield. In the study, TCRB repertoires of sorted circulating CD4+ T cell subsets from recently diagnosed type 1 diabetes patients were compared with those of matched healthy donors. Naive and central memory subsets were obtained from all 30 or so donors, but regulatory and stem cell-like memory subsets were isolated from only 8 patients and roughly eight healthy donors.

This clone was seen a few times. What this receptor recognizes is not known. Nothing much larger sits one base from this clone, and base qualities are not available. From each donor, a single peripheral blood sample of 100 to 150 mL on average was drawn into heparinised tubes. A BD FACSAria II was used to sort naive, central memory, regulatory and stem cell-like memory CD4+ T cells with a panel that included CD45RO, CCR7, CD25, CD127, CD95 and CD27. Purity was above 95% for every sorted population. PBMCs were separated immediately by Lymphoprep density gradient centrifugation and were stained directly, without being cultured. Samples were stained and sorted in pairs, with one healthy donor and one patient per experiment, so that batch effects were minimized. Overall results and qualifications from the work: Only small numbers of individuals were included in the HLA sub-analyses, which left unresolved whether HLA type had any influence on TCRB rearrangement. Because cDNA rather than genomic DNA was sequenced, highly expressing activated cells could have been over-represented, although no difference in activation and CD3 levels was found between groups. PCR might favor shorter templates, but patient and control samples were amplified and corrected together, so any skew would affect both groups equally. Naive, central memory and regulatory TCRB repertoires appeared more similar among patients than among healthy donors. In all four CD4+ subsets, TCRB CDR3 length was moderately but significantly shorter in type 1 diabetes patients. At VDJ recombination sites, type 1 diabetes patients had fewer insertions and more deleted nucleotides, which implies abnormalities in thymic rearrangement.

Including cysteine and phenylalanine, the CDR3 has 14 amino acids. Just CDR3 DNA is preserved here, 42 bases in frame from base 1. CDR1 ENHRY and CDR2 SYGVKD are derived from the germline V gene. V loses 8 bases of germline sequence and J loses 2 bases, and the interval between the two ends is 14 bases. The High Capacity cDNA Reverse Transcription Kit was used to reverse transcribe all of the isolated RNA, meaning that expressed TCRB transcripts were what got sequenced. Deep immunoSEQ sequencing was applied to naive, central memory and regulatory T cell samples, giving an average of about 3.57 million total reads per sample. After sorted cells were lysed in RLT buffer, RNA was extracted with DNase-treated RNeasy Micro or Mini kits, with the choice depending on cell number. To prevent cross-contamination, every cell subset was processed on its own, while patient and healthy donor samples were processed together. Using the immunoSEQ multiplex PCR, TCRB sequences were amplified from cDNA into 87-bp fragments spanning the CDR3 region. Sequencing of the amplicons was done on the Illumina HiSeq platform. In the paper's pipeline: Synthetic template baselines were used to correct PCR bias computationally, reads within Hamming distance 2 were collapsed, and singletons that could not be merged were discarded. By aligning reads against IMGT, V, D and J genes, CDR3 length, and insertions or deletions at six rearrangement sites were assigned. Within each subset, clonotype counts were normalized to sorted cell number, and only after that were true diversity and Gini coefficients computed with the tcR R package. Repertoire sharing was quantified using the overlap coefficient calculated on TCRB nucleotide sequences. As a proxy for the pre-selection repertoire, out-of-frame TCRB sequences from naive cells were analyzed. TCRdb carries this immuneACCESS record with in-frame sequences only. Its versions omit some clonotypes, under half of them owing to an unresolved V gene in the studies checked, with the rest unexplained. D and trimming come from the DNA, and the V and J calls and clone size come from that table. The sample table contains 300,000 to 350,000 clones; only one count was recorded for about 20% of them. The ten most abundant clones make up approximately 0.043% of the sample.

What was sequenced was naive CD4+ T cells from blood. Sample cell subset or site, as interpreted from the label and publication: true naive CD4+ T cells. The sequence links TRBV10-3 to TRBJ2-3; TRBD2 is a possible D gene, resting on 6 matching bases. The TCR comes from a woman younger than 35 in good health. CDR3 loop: CAIREAGPTDTQYF. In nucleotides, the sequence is TGTGCCATCCGAGAGGCGGGGCCCACAGATACGCAGTATTTT.